The 20 T cell receptor beta chains in this list originate from one sample, sequenced in a study of early T cells in non-severe SARS-CoV-2 infection. TCRdb processed the 5' RACE reads anew with MiXCR; each CDR3 protein has one entry. The sample carries tens of thousands of distinct CDR3 sequences, approximately 5.9% recorded once. The specimen sequenced was whole blood. These receptor sequences come from an adult who was a healthcare worker with PCR-confirmed SARS-CoV-2 infection or an uninfected control (not recorded which).

This clonotype occurred many times. The chain employs TRBV11-2 and TRBJ2-4; tentatively, D is TRBD1 or TRBD2 (5 bases each). Germline V gene sequence: CDR1 SGHAT, CDR2 FQNNGV. V lost 1 base, J lost 7 bases, and 8 bases lay in between. This CDR3 has 13 amino acids. The CDR3: CASSLGRENIQYF. As DNA, the CDR3 is TGTGCCAGCAGCTTAGGCAGGGAGAACATTCAGTACTTC.

This clonotype has ten or more counts. The V call is TRBV27, the J call TRBJ2-7, with 11 bases lining up with TRBD1. The CDR3 totals 13 residues. CDR1 and CDR2 (germline): MNHEY, SMNVEV (reference sequence). The ends lost 9 bases at V and 5 bases at J; junction bases unmatched: 6. CDR3 amino acids: CASRTGGVNEQYF. The CDR3 DNA reads as TGTGCCAGTAGGACAGGGGGCGTCAACGAGCAGTACTTC.

This clonotype has ten or more counts. This rearrangement joins TRBV25-1 to TRBJ1-5; possible D gene TRBD1, 5 bases. The CDR3 extends over 16 amino acids. From germline, CDR1 is MGHDK and CDR2 SYGVNS. Trimming shortened V by 1 base and J by 2 bases, and 12 bases separated the two germline ends. The CDR3 region has the DNA TGTGCCAGCAGTGAATTCGGAGGGGAGGGCAATCAGCCCCAGCATTTT. It is translated as CASSEFGGEGNQPQHF.

This clonotype was counted a few times. The chain carries TRBV7-9 and TRBJ1-5, with D possibly TRBD1 on 5 matching bases. The V gene's germline CDR1 is SEHNR and CDR2 FQNEAQ (reference sequence). V dropped 5 bases and J dropped 2 bases, with 16 bases sitting between them. CDR3 length: 16 residues. The CDR3 DNA reads TGTGCCAGCAGCCTATTCCAGGGTGATGGCAATCAGCCCCAGCATTTT. Translating gives CASSLFQGDGNQPQHF.

This clonotype showed up many times. The chain is built from TRBV20-1 and TRBJ1-3; TRBD1 might be the D (6 bases). Germline CDR1 is DFQATT and CDR2 is SNEGSKA (reference sequence). The CDR3 covers 14 residues. Trimming removed 4 bases from V and 2 bases from J, with 12 bases in between. The CDR3 region is CSAKRGAAGNTIYF. The CDR3 coding sequence is TGCAGTGCTAAACGGGGGGCGGCTGGAAACACCATATATTTT.

The CDR3 DNA follows: TGTGCCAGCAGTTCCCCCCGGGAAGGGGAGGAGCAGTTCTTC. It yields the protein CASSSPREGEEQFF. The chain uses TRBV27 and TRBJ2-1; D assignment may be TRBD1 or TRBD2 (5 bases each). The germline V gene encodes CDR1 MNHEY and CDR2 SMNVEV (reference sequence). The CDR3 extends over 14 amino acids. V lost 4 bases and J 10 bases, leaving 17 bases between the germline ends.

This clonotype appeared many times. The V call is TRBV5-1, the J call TRBJ2-7; either TRBD1 or TRBD2 may supply D (5 bases each). The V end lost 0 bases, the J end lost 3 bases, and 10 bases lay between the germline ends. The CDR3 spans 14 residues. Germline V CDR1 and CDR2: SGHRS, YFSETQ. CDR3 DNA: TGCGCCAGCAGCTTGGCCGGGACGAGCTACGAGCAGTACTTC. Encoded protein: CASSLAGTSYEQYF. The complete variable domain, with remaining parts taken from reference TRBV5-1 and TRBJ2-7, reads KAGVTQTPRYLIKTRGQQVTLSCSPISGHRSVSWYQQTPGQGLQFLFEYFSETQRNKGNFPGRFSGRQFSNSRSEMNVSTLELGDSALYLCASSLAGTSYEQYFGPGTRLTVT.

This clonotype was counted only a few times. The CDR3 protein is CASSLTLAGKRDTQYF. CDR3 nucleotides: TGTGCCAGCAGTTTGACTTTAGCGGGAAAGCGGGATACGCAGTATTTT. The chain is built from TRBV6-5 and TRBJ2-3, with 8 bases that match TRBD2. In germline, CDR1 is MNHEY, CDR2 SVGAGI. The CDR3 is 16 residues long. Unmatched junction bases numbered 12, after V lost 4 bases and J lost 6 bases.

This clonotype was counted ten times or more. As DNA, the CDR3 is TGCAGTGCTCAGGACAGCAACTCTGGAAACACCATATATTTT. This gives the protein CSAQDSNSGNTIYF. This chain joins TRBV20-1 and TRBJ1-3; TRBD1 is a possible D gene (6 bases). This CDR3 contains 14 residues. Trimming removed 5 bases from V and 0 bases from J, with 11 bases in between. Germline CDR1 and CDR2: DFQATT and SNEGSKA (reference sequence).

This clonotype was seen only a few times. The chain has TRBV5-8 and TRBJ2-1; unclear D gene. Germline CDR1 SGHTS, CDR2 YDEGEE. The CDR3 is 15 amino acids. V dropped 0 bases and J dropped 3 bases, with 10 bases sitting between them. CDR3 amino acids: CASSLGRPNYNEQFF. For the CDR3, the DNA is TGTGCCAGCAGCTTGGGCCGGCCGAACTACAATGAGCAGTTCTTC.

In this sample, this clonotype turned up many times. The chain couples TRBV20-1 to TRBJ2-1; TRBD2 agrees at 9 bases. Losses at the gene ends were 7 bases for V and 5 bases for J; bases not matched to a gene: 9. The V gene's germline CDR1 is DFQATT and CDR2 SNEGSKA (reference sequence). CDR3 length: 14 amino acids. The CDR3 DNA sequence: TGCAGTGTTACAGTAGCGGGAGACCACAATGAGCAGTTCTTC. Protein product: CSVTVAGDHNEQFF.

This clonotype was detected many times. V is TRBV11-2 and J is TRBJ2-1; the match to TRBD1 covers 9 bases. J gave up 8 bases and V 0 bases, and 11 bases lay outside the gene matches. Germline CDR1 is SGHAT and CDR2 is FQNNGV. The CDR3 runs to 17 residues. The CDR3 protein is CASSLEGQGLLVDEQFF. CDR3 sequence (DNA): TGTGCCAGCAGCTTAGAGGGACAGGGTCTCTTGGTCGATGAGCAGTTCTTC. Together with reference TRBV11-2 and TRBJ2-1, the CDR3 gives the full variable domain: EAGVAQSPRYKIIEKRQSVAFWCNPISGHATLYWYQQILGQGPKLLIQFQNNGVVDDSQLPKDRFSAERLKGVDSTLKIQPAKLEDSAVYLCASSLEGQGLLVDEQFFGPGTRLTVL.

The CDR3 is CASRRVINEKLFF. CDR3 DNA: TGTGCCAGCAGAAGGGTAATTAATGAAAAACTGTTTTTT. This chain links TRBV6-5 with TRBJ1-4; D unresolved. CDR3 length: 13 amino acids. CDR1 MNHEY and CDR2 SVGAGI come from the germline V gene. The germline V and J ends were trimmed by 6 bases and 4 bases, with 9 bases remaining between them.

This clonotype was picked up many times. V and J are TRBV20-1 and TRBJ2-3, with TRBD2 matching over 9 bases. Per the germline V gene, CDR1 is DFQATT and CDR2 is SNEGSKA (reference sequence). J was trimmed by 1 base and V by 3 bases; bases with no gene match: 8. The CDR3 spans 16 residues. Written as DNA, the CDR3 is TGCAGTGCTAGCGGTCACGCTAGCGGGGGCACAGATACGCAGTATTTT. Protein sequence: CSASGHASGGTDTQYF.

Only a few counts were recorded for this clonotype. The rearrangement joins TRBV3-1 to TRBJ2-2, with 7 bases aligning to TRBD2. The CDR3 loop spans 15 amino acids. CDR1 is LGHDT, CDR2 YNNKEL, per germline (reference sequence). The V and J ends lost 1 base and 3 bases, in that order; junction bases with no gene match: 2. CDR3: CASSQGGRDTGELFF. The CDR3 nucleotides read TGTGCCAGCAGCCAAGGAGGGAGGGACACCGGGGAGCTGTTTTTT.

This clonotype was detected only a few times. The chain uses TRBV18 and TRBJ1-1; 7 bases agree with TRBD1. V shed 6 bases and J 4 bases; nucleotides not matched to a gene: 8. This CDR3 contains 14 residues. Germline V gene sequence: CDR1 KGHSH, CDR2 LQKENI. CDR3 nucleotide sequence: TGTGCCAGCTCGAGGACAGGAGTTAGCACTGAAGCTTTCTTT. Its protein is CASSRTGVSTEAFF.

This clonotype has ten or more counts. The chain is built from TRBV7-6 and TRBJ2-1, with a possible D match to TRBD2 (5 bases). This CDR3 spans 15 amino acids. Trimming took off 2 bases at V and 1 base at J, with 9 bases between the two ends. Germline V gene sequence: CDR1 SGHVS, CDR2 FNYEAQ. CDR3 region: CASSLRRESYNEQFF. In DNA form, the CDR3 reads TGTGCCAGCAGCTTAAGACGGGAATCCTACAATGAGCAGTTCTTC.

This clonotype was observed a handful of times. The chain links TRBV7-6 to TRBJ1-1; 7 nucleotides match TRBD1. Trimming at V came to 6 bases and at J to 1 base, leaving 5 bases not matched to a gene. This CDR3 has 14 residues. Looked up from germline, CDR1 is SGHVS and CDR2 is FNYEAQ. The CDR3 nucleotides are TGTGCCAGCAGTAAGGGGGCGGCGAACACTGAAGCTTTCTTT. Protein product: CASSKGAANTEAFF. The complete variable domain, with remaining parts taken from reference TRBV7-6 and TRBJ1-1, reads GAGVSQSPRYKVTKRGQDVALRCDPISGHVSLYWYRQALGQGPEFLTYFNYEAQQDKSGLPNDRFSAERPEGSISTLTIQRTEQRDSAMYRCASSKGAANTEAFFGQGTRLTVV.

This clonotype was counted many times. The rearrangement links TRBV30 to TRBJ1-1; the D is unclear. The CDR3 is 13 amino acids. V lost 0 bases, J lost 2 bases, and 7 bases lay in between. Germline assignment: CDR1 GTSNPN and CDR2 SVGIG (reference sequence). In nucleotides, the CDR3 is TGTGCCTGGAGTGTAGGTGAAAACACTGAAGCTTTCTTT. Translation gives CAWSVGENTEAFF.

This clonotype has only a few counts. The rearrangement uses TRBV21-1 and TRBJ2-5; the table gives TRBD1 as D, unverified against the DNA. TRBV21-1 is tagged as a pseudogene. The CDR3 spans 12 residues. As DNA, the CDR3 is TGTGCCAGCTGGACAGGGACGGAGACCCAGTACTTC. Protein: CASWTGTETQYF.